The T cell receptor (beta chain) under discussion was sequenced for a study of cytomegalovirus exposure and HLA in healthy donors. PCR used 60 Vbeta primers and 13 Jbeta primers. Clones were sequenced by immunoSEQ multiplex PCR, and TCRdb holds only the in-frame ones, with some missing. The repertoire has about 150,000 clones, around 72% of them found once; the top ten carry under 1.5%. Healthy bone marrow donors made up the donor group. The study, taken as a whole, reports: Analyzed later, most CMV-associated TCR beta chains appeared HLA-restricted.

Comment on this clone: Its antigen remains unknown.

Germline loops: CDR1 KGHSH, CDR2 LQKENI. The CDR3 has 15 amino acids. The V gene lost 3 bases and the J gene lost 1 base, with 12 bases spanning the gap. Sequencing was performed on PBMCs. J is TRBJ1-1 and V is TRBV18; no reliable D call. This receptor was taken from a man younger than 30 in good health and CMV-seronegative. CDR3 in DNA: TGTGCCAGCTCACCGTCGGAGGTCTCGAACACTGAAGCTTTCTTT. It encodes CASSPSEVSNTEAFF.